This T cell receptor (beta chain) is drawn from a study of prognosis after radiotherapy for stage I lung cancer. Study at large: Among the patients, 6 or 7 had squamous cell carcinoma and approximately 11 had adenocarcinoma.

CDR3 length equals 12 residues. The V end was cut by 0 bases, the J end by 10 bases, with 7 bases between. CDR1 is MNHEY, CDR2 SVGAGI, per germline. By share, this clonotype ranks as medium-sized. It was by two-round multiplex PCR that TCR beta CDR3 was amplified from genomic DNA. Used in first-round PCR were primers specific to each TRBV and TRBJ gene. MiXCR, applied by TCRdb to the multiplex PCR reads, yields one record per CDR3 protein. Seen here are some 16,000 distinct CDR3 sequences, 29% observed once, and the top ten hold around 32%. The V and J genes are TRBV6-5 and TRBJ2-1; tentatively, D is TRBD1 (6 bases). Sequenced material: PBMCs, taken before or after stereotactic body radiation therapy (not recorded which). The source is a donor aged 50 or older with non-small cell lung cancer. The CDR3 DNA reads TGTGCCAGCAGTTACTCAACAGGGGAGCAGTTCTTC. Encoded protein: CASSYSTGEQFF.